Below, 15 T cell receptor beta chains from the same sample are listed, as sequenced in a study of T cells in Graves' hyperthyroidism and ophthalmopathy. TCR beta CDR3 region amplification was performed from RNA transcripts. First-round RT-PCR of the TCR CDR3 relied on the HTBI primer set. TCRdb passed the multiplex PCR reads through MiXCR, listing each CDR3 protein once. The sample lists hundreds of thousands of distinct CDR3 sequences, less than 25% seen once, with under 35% in the top ten. Sequenced input: blood. The receptors originated from a man under 40 with Graves' ophthalmopathy.

The chain has TRBV9 and TRBJ2-2; a weak D match, TRBD1 (6 bases). Germline CDR1 SGDLS, CDR2 YYNGEE. This CDR3 is built from 12 residues. Trimming left V 3 bases short and J 9 bases short, with 9 bases between. CDR3 DNA sequence: TGTGCCAGCAGCGCCAGGGGTTGGGAGCTGTTTTTT. Translating gives CASSARGWELFF.

The chain couples TRBV24-1 to TRBJ1-1; 10 positions agree with TRBD1. The germline V gene has CDR1 KGHDR and CDR2 SFDVKD. The CDR3 is 15 residues long. Germline trimming cut 3 bases from V and 3 bases from J; bases unmatched to any gene: 3. The CDR3 DNA reads TGTGCCACCAGTGATACCGGGACAGGGGACACTGAAGCTTTCTTT. It codes for CATSDTGTGDTEAFF.

This chain joins TRBV20-1 and TRBJ2-1, with 10 bases matching TRBD2. The CDR3 totals 14 residues. Germline assignment: CDR1 DFQATT and CDR2 SNEGSKA (reference sequence). Trimming cost V 6 bases and J 4 bases; bases outside gene matches: 6. The CDR3 DNA reads TGCAGTGCCCGACTAGCGGGCCAATACAATGAGCAGTTCTTC. Translation gives CSARLAGQYNEQFF.

The genes are TRBV28 and TRBJ2-1; the match to TRBD2 covers 13 bases. Germline V gene sequence: CDR1 MDHEN, CDR2 SYDVKM. The CDR3 consists of 18 residues. J was trimmed by 0 bases and V by 6 bases; bases with no gene match: 8. CDR3 bases: TGTGCCAGCAGCCCCCTTAGGACTAGCGGGAGCTCCTACAATGAGCAGTTCTTC. This codes for CASSPLRTSGSSYNEQFF.

The chain employs TRBV4-1 and TRBJ1-4; no definite D call. Germline values: CDR1 MGHRA, CDR2 YSYEKL. V lost 4 bases to trimming and J lost 8 bases, with 17 bases between them. This CDR3 region has 15 residues. The CDR3 nucleotides read TGCGCCAGCAGCCGAGGTGAGGGATCGCGGGAAAAACTGTTTTTT. It translates to CASSRGEGSREKLFF.

In its sample, this clonotype was seen a few times. This chain links TRBV20-1 with TRBJ2-3; TRBD2 might be the D (5 bases). Trimming removed 4 bases at V and 6 bases at J, with 23 bases between. CDR3 size: 16 residues. The germline CDR1 and CDR2 sequences are DFQATT and SNEGSKA (reference sequence). The CDR3 DNA reads as TGCAGTGCTAAGGACGGTAGAGGGAACCTAGGGGATACGCAGTATTTT. It encodes CSAKDGRGNLGDTQYF.

This clonotype was observed a few times. The junction differs from germline at one of its ends, possibly a read error. The chain employs TRBV4-2 and TRBJ2-7, with TRBD2 identical over 8 bases. CDR1 is LGHNA and CDR2 is YNFKEQ in the germline V gene. This CDR3 comprises 15 residues. The DNA for the CDR3 is TGTGCCAGCAGCCCGTCGGGACTAGTCTCCCACGAGCAGTACTTC. Translating it yields CASSPSGLVSHEQYF.

The chain links TRBV20-1 to TRBJ2-7; D is unclear. Germline CDR1 is DFQATT and CDR2 is SNEGSKA (reference sequence). This CDR3 spans 11 amino acids. Trimming shortened V by 1 base and J by 0 bases, and 1 base separated the two germline ends. The DNA of the CDR3 is TGCAGTGCTAGAGTCTCCTACGAGCAGTACTTC. Encoded protein: CSARVSYEQYF.

In this sample, this clonotype turned up many times. The chain combines TRBV7-9 with TRBJ2-1; 7 bases line up with TRBD2. Germline V lookup: CDR1 SEHNR, CDR2 FQNEAQ (reference sequence). The CDR3 has 14 residues. J lost 6 bases, V lost 1 base, and 3 bases had no gene match. CDR3 nucleotides: TGTGCCAGCAGCTTAGATTCGGGGGGCAATGAGCAGTTCTTC. Translating gives CASSLDSGGNEQFF.

This clonotype was seen only a few times. The V gene is TRBV28, the J gene TRBJ2-5; D is perhaps TRBD1 (6 bases). The germline gives CDR1 MDHEN, CDR2 SYDVKM. Trimming took 3 bases from V and 6 from J, leaving 11 bases between them. The CDR3 totals 13 residues. The CDR3 DNA reads as TGTGCCAGCAGTTTTTACAGGGCGAAGACCCAGTACTTC. This codes for CASSFYRAKTQYF.

This clonotype was counted ten times or more. V usage is TRBV5-1 and J usage is TRBJ2-1; the D is unclear. The CDR3 covers 16 residues. The ends were cut back, 0 bases at V and 6 bases at J, with 16 bases in the middle. Germline lookup yields CDR1 SGHRS and CDR2 YFSETQ. DNA of the CDR3: TGCGCCAGCAGCTTGGTGGGTGCAGATGCCTTCAATGAGCAGTTCTTC. Translating gives CASSLVGADAFNEQFF.

This clonotype was seen only a few times. This chain connects TRBV20-1 to TRBJ2-1, with D perhaps matching TRBD2 (6 bases). The CDR3 runs to 16 residues. CDR1 DFQATT and CDR2 SNEGSKA come from the germline V gene (reference sequence). Trimming removed 0 bases from V and 3 bases from J, with 15 bases in between. The CDR3 sequence is CSARDTLSGDYNEQFF. For the CDR3, the DNA is TGCAGTGCTAGAGACACTCTTAGCGGAGACTACAATGAGCAGTTCTTC.

V usage is TRBV19 and J usage is TRBJ2-1; TRBD2 matches at 15 bases. V lost 4 bases and J lost 0; bases outside the gene matches: 7. The CDR3 contains 19 residues. Germline V gives CDR1 LNHDA, CDR2 SQIVND (reference sequence). The CDR3, as DNA: TGTGCCAGTAGTAGGGGACTAGCGGGAGGTCCGAGCTCCTACAATGAGCAGTTCTTC. Protein: CASSRGLAGGPSSYNEQFF.

This chain uses TRBV28 with TRBJ1-1; 8 bases line up with TRBD1. The V gene end was trimmed by 5 bases and the J gene end by 1 base; junction bases not matched to a gene: 9. The germline gives CDR1 MDHEN, CDR2 SYDVKM. The CDR3 sequence is 16 residues long. CDR3 sequence reads: CASSPSGQGANTEAFF. The CDR3 nucleotides are TGTGCCAGCAGTCCCTCAGGGCAGGGGGCGAACACTGAAGCTTTCTTT. The full variable domain, rest sourced from reference TRBV28 and TRBJ1-1, is DVKVTQSSRYLVKRTGEKVFLECVQDMDHENMFWYRQDPGLGLRLIYFSYDVKMKEKGDIPEGYSVSREKKERFSLILESASTNQTSMYLCASSPSGQGANTEAFFGQGTRLTVV.

This clonotype was seen more than once but under ten times. The rearrangement uses TRBV19 and TRBJ1-2; 9 nucleotides line up with TRBD1. Losses at the gene ends were 10 bases for V and 7 bases for J; bases not matched to a gene: 7. CDR1 is LNHDA, CDR2 SQIVND, per germline (reference sequence). The CDR3 spans 12 residues. This CDR3 reads CATYGQGSGYTF. CDR3 sequence (DNA): TGTGCCACCTACGGACAGGGGTCTGGCTACACCTTC.